A selection of T cell receptor beta chains follows, all from one sample in a study of CD8 T cells in ankylosing spondylitis. TCRdb recomputed calls from the 5' RACE reads with MiXCR, one row per CDR3 protein. The sample yields 150,000 to 200,000 distinct CDR3 sequences, under 14% seen once. Material: blood, either unsorted or a sorted T cell fraction (not recorded which). These receptors came from a male donor with ankylosing spondylitis or in good health (not recorded which). The CDR3 runs from the conserved cysteine through the conserved F or W. The D gene is left open where the match is weak. Clone size is not always given. Where it is, it says once, few, many or a class for expanded clones.

J gene	V gene	clone size	D gene	CDR3 protein	CDR3 DNA
TRBJ1-2	TRBV28	-	-	CASSLPLQGPYGYAF	TGTGCCAGCAGTTTGCCCCTTCAGGGGCCATATGGCTACGCCTTC
TRBJ1-4	TRBV2	few	TRBD1	CASSRGDSGNEKLFF	TGTGCCAGCAGTAGGGGGGACAGCGGTAATGAAAAACTGTTTTTT
TRBJ2-4	TRBV12-3/TRBV12-4	many	-	CASSLTGFVAKNIQYF	TGTGCCAGCAGTTTAACGGGGTTCGTCGCCAAAAACATTCAGTACTTC
TRBJ2-7	TRBV4-1	many	-	CASSQRPAGASQYPHEQYF	TGCGCCAGCAGCCAGCGCCCTGCCGGGGCTAGCCAATACCCACACGAGCAGTACTTC
TRBJ2-3	TRBV12-3/TRBV12-4	few	TRBD2	CASSQTYGRTSGVTDTQYF	TGTGCCAGCAGTCAAACTTACGGGCGGACTAGCGGGGTAACAGATACGCAGTATTTT
TRBJ2-4	TRBV29-1	many	-	CSVEERNIQYF	TGCAGCGTTGAAGAGCGGAACATTCAGTACTTC
TRBJ2-3	TRBV6-5	many	-	CASSYTGTDTQYF	TGTGCCAGCAGTTATACCGGCACAGATACGCAGTATTTT
TRBJ2-3	TRBV7-6	-	-	CASSLQRTDTQYF	TGTGCCAGCAGCTTGCAGAGGACAGATACGCAGTATTTT
TRBJ2-7	TRBV29-1	-	TRBD1	CSVEAPTGAYEQYF	TGCAGCGTTGAAGCCCCGACAGGGGCCTACGAGCAGTACTTC
TRBJ2-7	TRBV6-2/TRBV6-3	-	-	CASSYSRDWSYEQYF	TGTGCCAGCAGTTACTCGAGAGACTGGTCCTACGAGCAGTACTTC
TRBJ2-7	TRBV7-8	few	TRBD1	CASSSGTGDYEQYF	TGTGCCAGCAGCTCCGGGACAGGCGACTACGAGCAGTACTTC